This T cell receptor beta chain comes out of a study of Graves' ophthalmopathy and Graves' hyperthyroidism. For repertoire sequencing, the TCR beta CDR3 regions were amplified from RNA transcripts. Following a first-round RT-PCR that used HTBI primers, a second-round multiplex PCR was carried out. TCRdb recomputed calls from the multiplex PCR reads with MiXCR, one row per CDR3 protein. The table lists 360,000 or so distinct CDR3 sequences, about 18% of them singletons. This clonotype was seen ten or more times. Germline CDR1 is SGDLS and CDR2 is YYNGEE. This CDR3 contains 13 residues. V lost 4 bases, J lost 7 bases, and 11 bases lay in between.

The chain joins TRBV9 to TRBJ2-2; no clear D gene. This receptor was identified in a woman under 30 with Graves' ophthalmopathy. The sequenced sample consisted of peripheral blood. Here the CDR3 reads CASSLRPNGELFF. CDR3 nucleotide sequence: TGTGCCAGCAGCCTCCGCCCCAACGGGGAGCTGTTTTTT.